Presented here are 22 T cell receptor beta chains from one specimen sequenced in a study of blood T cell repertoires in COVID-19. Measured with immunoSEQ multiplex PCR; TCRdb has only the in-frame clones, and not every one. The sample carries fewer than 130,000 clones, 70% to 80% recorded once. The material sequenced was peripheral blood. The source is a man aged 65 to 85 with active or convalescent COVID-19.

The V call is TRBV18, the J call TRBJ1-2, with 7 bases lining up with TRBD1. J gave up 0 bases and V 3 bases, and 7 bases lay outside the gene matches. Per germline, CDR1 KGHSH and CDR2 LQKENI. This CDR3 has 16 amino acids. CDR3 protein: CASSPLPGQTNYGYTF. CDR3 bases: TGTGCCAGCTCACCGTTACCGGGACAGACTAACTATGGCTACACCTTC.

V is TRBV11-2 and J is TRBJ1-2; possibly TRBD1 for D (6 bases). V was cut by 6 bases and J by 3 bases, with 20 bases left in between. The germline gives CDR1 SGHAT, CDR2 FQNNGV. The CDR3 is 16 residues long. The CDR3 here is CASSHTGSGPDYGYTF. The CDR3 DNA follows: TGTGCCAGCAGTCATACAGGGAGCGGACCCGACTATGGCTACACCTTC.

The V call is TRBV3-1 (or the pseudogene TRBV3-2), the J call TRBJ2-1; the match to TRBD1 covers 7 bases. Germline trimming cut 4 bases from V and 0 bases from J; bases unmatched to any gene: 3. From germline, CDR1 is LGHDT and CDR2 YNNKEL (reference sequence). This CDR3 region has 15 residues. CDR3 in DNA: TGTGCCAGCAGCCGCCGGGACAGCTCCTACAATGAGCAGTTCTTC. This codes for CASSRRDSSYNEQFF.

The chain joins TRBV2 to TRBJ1-5; maybe TRBD1 (6 bases). The germline V gene has CDR1 SNHLY and CDR2 FYNNEI. The ends were cut back, 4 bases at V and 1 base at J, with 11 bases in the middle. CDR3 length equals 15 residues. CDR3 region: CASSGGGKSNQPQHF. The DNA for the CDR3 is TGTGCCAGCAGTGGAGGGGGTAAGAGCAATCAGCCCCAGCATTTT.

The chain employs TRBV30 and TRBJ1-4, with 9 nucleotides matching TRBD1. CDR3 length: 13 amino acids. Trimming removed 5 bases from V and 7 bases from J; junction bases left unmatched: 5. Per germline, CDR1 GTSNPN and CDR2 SVGIG (reference sequence). The CDR3 DNA sequence: TGTGCCTGGCACAGGGGGCGGCGTGAAAAACTGTTTTTT. Its protein is CAWHRGRREKLFF.

The chain carries TRBV6-5 and TRBJ1-3; perhaps TRBD1 as D (6 bases). This CDR3 is built from 14 residues. The V end was cut by 5 bases, the J end by 2 bases, with 10 bases between. CDR1 is MNHEY and CDR2 is SVGAGI in the germline V gene. The CDR3 nucleotides are TGTGCCAGCAGTCAGGGGAATGCTGGAAACACCATATATTTT. Its protein is CASSQGNAGNTIYF.

This clone was observed once. The chain employs TRBV6-5 and TRBJ1-4, with D perhaps matching TRBD1 (5 bases). CDR3 length equals 13 residues. In germline, CDR1 is MNHEY, CDR2 SVGAGI. V was trimmed by 5 bases and J by 7 bases, leaving 11 bases between them. The DNA for the CDR3 is TGTGCCAGCAGTCACAGGAGGGGTGAAAAACTGTTTTTT. Its translation: CASSHRRGEKLFF.

The gene calls are TRBV5-5 and TRBJ2-7; D may be TRBD2 (7 bases). Germline CDR1 SGHKS, CDR2 YYEKEE (reference sequence). V was trimmed by 1 base and J by 5 bases, leaving 16 bases between them. The CDR3 has 15 residues. This chain's CDR3 is CASSLRGLTSHEQYF. In DNA, the CDR3 is TGTGCCAGCAGCTTGCGGGGGCTGACTAGCCACGAGCAGTACTTC.

This clone showed up just a few times. V and J are TRBV28 and TRBJ1-1; the D gene is possibly TRBD1 (6 bases). CDR1 and CDR2 (germline): MDHEN, SYDVKM. Trimming took 4 bases from V and 10 from J, leaving 19 bases between them. CDR3 length equals 14 residues. CDR3 region: CASSSQGSGGTAFF. The CDR3 bases are TGTGCCAGCAGTTCCCAGGGGTCTGGTGGCACAGCTTTCTTT.

This clone was recorded a few times. The rearrangement joins TRBV18 to TRBJ2-3; tentatively, D is TRBD1 (6 bases). Trimming shortened V by 2 bases and J by 6 bases, and 6 bases separated the two germline ends. Germline CDR1 is KGHSH and CDR2 is LQKENI. The CDR3 is 12 amino acids. CDR3 DNA: TGTGCCAGCTCACCAAGGGGGGATACGCAGTATTTT. Protein product: CASSPRGDTQYF.

This chain links TRBV11-2 with TRBJ1-3; D may be TRBD1 (5 bases). Germline values: CDR1 SGHAT, CDR2 FQNNGV. V dropped 2 bases and J dropped 1 base, with 21 bases sitting between them. The CDR3 is 19 residues long. CDR3: CASSLNGAGTRLSGNTIYF. The CDR3 bases are TGTGCCAGCAGCTTAAATGGCGCGGGGACGAGATTATCTGGAAACACCATATATTTT. The full variable domain, its missing parts supplied by reference TRBV11-2 and TRBJ1-3, is EAGVAQSPRYKIIEKRQSVAFWCNPISGHATLYWYQQILGQGPKLLIQFQNNGVVDDSQLPKDRFSAERLKGVDSTLKIQPAKLEDSAVYLCASSLNGAGTRLSGNTIYFGEGSWLTVV.

The chain links TRBV5-4 to TRBJ2-7; 8 bases match TRBD1. The germline CDR1 and CDR2 sequences are SGHNT and YYREEE (reference sequence). After removal of 4 bases from V and 5 bases from J, the junction contained 5 bases not matched to a gene. The CDR3 extends over 13 amino acids. As DNA, the CDR3 is TGTGCCAGCAGCCTCAAGGACAGGGACGAGCAGTACTTC. It translates to CASSLKDRDEQYF. Full variable domain (missing parts from reference TRBV5-4 and TRBJ2-7): ETGVTQSPTHLIKTRGQQVTLRCSSQSGHNTVSWYQQALGQGPQFIFQYYREEENGRGNFPPRFSGLQFPNYSSELNVNALELDDSALYLCASSLKDRDEQYFGPGTRLTVT.

In this sample, this clone turned up a few times. The V and J genes are TRBV2 and TRBJ2-1, with 8 bases aligning to TRBD2. The CDR3 is 16 amino acids. The V and J ends lost 2 bases and 4 bases, in that order; junction bases with no gene match: 7. CDR1 and CDR2 from the germline V gene are SNHLY and FYNNEI. The CDR3 protein is CASSELAGLNYNEQFF. In DNA form, the CDR3 reads TGTGCCAGCAGTGAATTAGCGGGATTGAATTACAATGAGCAGTTCTTC.

The V call is TRBV6-6, the J call TRBJ1-1, with D perhaps TRBD1 (5 bases). The CDR3 loop spans 13 amino acids. Trimming shortened V by 8 bases and J by 1 base, and 11 bases separated the two germline ends. In germline, CDR1 is MNHNY, CDR2 SVGAGI (reference sequence). CDR3 sequence: CASGGETNTEAFF. The CDR3 region has the DNA TGTGCCAGCGGGGGGGAAACGAACACTGAAGCTTTCTTT.

The chain uses TRBV6-5 and TRBJ1-1, with TRBD1 identical over 7 bases. With 6 bases clipped from V and 2 bases from J, the junction kept 3 bases outside the gene matches. Germline V CDR1 and CDR2: MNHEY, SVGAGI. This CDR3 is built from 13 residues. CDR3 nucleotide sequence: TGTGCCAGCAGACAGGGGTCAAACACTGAAGCTTTCTTT. Protein sequence: CASRQGSNTEAFF.

The genes are TRBV19 and TRBJ1-2, with TRBD1 matching over 8 bases. Germline V CDR1 and CDR2: LNHDA, SQIVND (reference sequence). The V gene end was trimmed by 5 bases and the J gene end by 8 bases; junction bases not matched to a gene: 13. The CDR3 covers 15 residues. CDR3 sequence reads: CASSALGTGARGYTF. The CDR3 nucleotides read TGTGCCAGTAGTGCGCTGGGGACAGGCGCTAGGGGCTACACCTTC. The full variable domain, its missing parts supplied by reference TRBV19 and TRBJ1-2, is DGGITQSPKYLFRKEGQNVTLSCEQNLNHDAMYWYRQDPGQGLRLIYYSQIVNDFQKGDIAEGYSVSREKKESFPLTVTSAQKNPTAFYLCASSALGTGARGYTFGSGTRLTVV.

V usage is TRBV9 and J usage is TRBJ1-1; D call uncertain. The CDR3 extends over 13 amino acids. Germline assignment: CDR1 SGDLS and CDR2 YYNGEE. Trimming pared 2 bases from V and 3 bases from J, leaving 8 bases between. CDR3 DNA: TGTGCCAGCAGCGTTTGGGAGTACACTGAAGCTTTCTTT. It translates to CASSVWEYTEAFF.

The chain joins TRBV7-6 to TRBJ1-2, with 8 bases fitting TRBD1. This CDR3 has 14 amino acids. CDR1 and CDR2 from the germline V gene are SGHVS and FNYEAQ. Germline trimming cut 4 bases from V and 4 bases from J; bases unmatched to any gene: 5. The CDR3 loop is CASSSDDRGYGYTF. CDR3 DNA sequence: TGTGCCAGCAGCTCTGACGACAGGGGCTATGGCTACACCTTC.

This sequence joins TRBV5-1 and TRBJ1-4; weak D call: TRBD1 (5 bases). The CDR3 extends over 17 amino acids. Germline-derived CDR1 and CDR2 are SGHRS and YFSETQ. V was trimmed by 2 bases and J by 4 bases, leaving 18 bases between them. In nucleotides, the CDR3 is TGCGCCAGCAGCTTAAATCCTACGGGGGGGAGTAATGAAAAACTGTTTTTT. It yields the protein CASSLNPTGGSNEKLFF.

This clone was seen just once. The V gene is TRBV6-5, the J gene TRBJ1-1; weak D call: TRBD1 (5 bases). The CDR3 covers 13 residues. Germline V CDR1 and CDR2: MNHEY, SVGAGI. The V gene lost 3 bases and the J gene lost 7 bases, with 12 bases spanning the gap. The CDR3 nucleotides are TGTGCCAGCAGTTATGCAGGGTTGAATGAAGCTTTCTTT. Its protein product is CASSYAGLNEAFF.

The chain joins TRBV5-4 to TRBJ1-2; D is undetermined. CDR3 length: 13 residues. Trimming left V 4 bases short and J 0 bases short, with 7 bases between. Germline CDR1 is SGHNT and CDR2 is YYREEE (reference sequence). The CDR3 DNA sequence: TGTGCCAGCAGCCCACGAGCTAACTATGGCTACACCTTC. This gives the protein CASSPRANYGYTF.

The chain couples TRBV10-3 to TRBJ2-1; TRBD1 matches 9 bases. There are 17 residues in the CDR3. J lost 9 bases, V lost 2 bases, and 14 bases had no gene match. Germline CDR1 is ENHRY and CDR2 is SYGVKD. CDR3 residues: CAISETLRDRVIFEQFF. DNA for the CDR3: TGTGCCATCAGTGAGACACTCCGGGACAGGGTAATATTTGAGCAGTTCTTC.